The T cell receptor (beta chain) described here comes from a study of T cells in Graves' hyperthyroidism and ophthalmopathy. Background on the study: Any treatment followed the collection of peripheral blood at initial diagnosis. Study conclusions and caveats: Ophthalmopathy got predicted by the model a median about 6.7 months before its onset. Researchers found most expanded thyroid clonotypes above 0.001 in blood as well.

There were TCR beta CDR3 regions amplified from RNA transcripts. First-round RT-PCR with HTBI primers amplified the TCR CDR3 region. TCRdb recomputed calls from the multiplex PCR reads with MiXCR, one row per CDR3 protein. Of 450,000 to 650,000 distinct CDR3 sequences in the sample, less than 25% were seen once. To note about this clonotype: Antigen specificity is unknown.

The study defined stable Graves' hyperthyroidism as no ophthalmopathy progression within 18 months. The junction had 18 bases not matched to a gene; V was cut back by 10 bases and J by 5 bases. The CDR3 runs 17 residues. Germline CDR1 reads MGHRA; CDR2 reads YSYEKL. This receptor was taken from a man between 18 and 29 years old with Graves' hyperthyroidism. The chain recombines TRBV4-1 with TRBJ2-2; 8 nucleotides agree with TRBD1. Sequencing was done on a sample of blood. CDR3 bases: TGCGCCACCTCCAAAACAAGGACAGGGATGGGTACCGGGGAGCTGTTTTTT. It specifies CATSKTRTGMGTGELFF.